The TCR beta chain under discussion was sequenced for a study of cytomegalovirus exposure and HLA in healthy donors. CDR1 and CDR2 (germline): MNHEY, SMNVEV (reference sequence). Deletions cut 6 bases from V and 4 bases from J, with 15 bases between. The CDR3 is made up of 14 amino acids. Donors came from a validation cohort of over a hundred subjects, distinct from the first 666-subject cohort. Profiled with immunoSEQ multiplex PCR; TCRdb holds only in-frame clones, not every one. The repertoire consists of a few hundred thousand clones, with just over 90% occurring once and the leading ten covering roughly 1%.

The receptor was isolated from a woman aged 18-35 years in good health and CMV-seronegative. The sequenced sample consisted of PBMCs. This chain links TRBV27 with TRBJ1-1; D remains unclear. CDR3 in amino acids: CASRAGLSSTEAFF. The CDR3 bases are TGTGCCAGCAGGGCAGGTCTCTCCAGCACTGAAGCTTTCTTT.